The rows below give T cell receptor beta chains drawn from one sample of a study of early T cells in non-severe SARS-CoV-2 infection. TCRdb independently ran MiXCR on the 5' RACE reads; one entry per CDR3 protein. The data show about 64,000 distinct CDR3 sequences, 10% to 15% seen once. The sample here was whole blood, taken at baseline. These TCRs come from an adult who was a healthcare worker with PCR-confirmed SARS-CoV-2 infection or an uninfected control (not recorded which). The CDR3 runs from the conserved cysteine through the conserved F or W. D genes are given only for firm matches. Some rows mark clone size as missing; the rest say once, few, many or name a class of expanded clone.

CDR3aa: CASSLLSSGSYNEQFF; CDR3nt: TGTGCCAGCAGCTTGCTGTCTAGCGGCTCCTACAATGAGCAGTTCTTC; d_gene: TRBD2; j_gene: TRBJ2-1; abundance: NA; v_gene: TRBV5-6
CDR3aa: CASSSRTGRVAARLTEAFF; CDR3nt: TGTGCCAGCAGTTCCCGGACAGGCCGGGTGGCGGCAAGGCTCACTGAAGCTTTCTTT; d_gene: TRBD1; j_gene: TRBJ1-1; abundance: NA; v_gene: TRBV27
CDR3aa: CASNSPRRPHNEQFF; CDR3nt: TGTGCCAGTAATAGCCCGAGAAGACCCCACAATGAGCAGTTCTTC; d_gene: NA; j_gene: TRBJ2-1; abundance: few; v_gene: TRBV19
CDR3aa: CASSLGSLYGTDTQYF; CDR3nt: TGTGCCAGCAGTTTAGGGAGTCTATATGGCACAGATACGCAGTATTTT; d_gene: NA; j_gene: TRBJ2-3; abundance: many; v_gene: TRBV28
CDR3aa: CASSLVSQENTEAFF; CDR3nt: TGTGCCAGCAGCTTGGTGTCACAGGAGAACACTGAAGCTTTCTTT; d_gene: NA; j_gene: TRBJ1-1; abundance: many; v_gene: TRBV5-6
CDR3aa: CASSYSIAGADTQYF; CDR3nt: TGTGCCAGCAGTTACTCGATAGCAGGGGCAGATACGCAGTATTTT; d_gene: NA; j_gene: TRBJ2-3; abundance: NA; v_gene: TRBV6-6
CDR3aa: CASSLGLYEQYF; CDR3nt: TGTGCCAGCAGCTTAGGTTTATACGAGCAGTACTTC; d_gene: NA; j_gene: TRBJ2-7; abundance: few; v_gene: TRBV11-2
CDR3aa: CASSEWYLSTGELFF; CDR3nt: TGTGCCAGCAGCGAGTGGTACTTGTCCACCGGGGAGCTGTTTTTT; d_gene: NA; j_gene: TRBJ2-2; abundance: many; v_gene: TRBV7-6
CDR3aa: CASSFAIAGVDEQFF; CDR3nt: TGTGCCAGTAGTTTCGCCATAGCGGGAGTAGATGAGCAGTTCTTC; d_gene: TRBD2; j_gene: TRBJ2-1; abundance: NA; v_gene: TRBV19
CDR3aa: CASTWGGNTEAFF; CDR3nt: TGTGCCAGCACCTGGGGGGGGAACACTGAAGCTTTCTTT; d_gene: NA; j_gene: TRBJ1-1; abundance: few; v_gene: TRBV6-6
CDR3aa: CASSSPGQGTYEQYF; CDR3nt: TGTGCCAGCAGTTCCCCCGGACAGGGCACCTACGAGCAGTACTTC; d_gene: TRBD1; j_gene: TRBJ2-7; abundance: NA; v_gene: TRBV28
CDR3aa: CSVEPSGTPYNEQFF; CDR3nt: TGCAGCGTTGAGCCCTCCGGGACTCCATACAATGAGCAGTTCTTC; d_gene: NA; j_gene: TRBJ2-1; abundance: NA; v_gene: TRBV29-1
CDR3aa: CASTRGPLDPTDTQYF; CDR3nt: TGTGCCAGCACCCGGGGACCCCTAGACCCCACAGATACGCAGTATTTT; d_gene: NA; j_gene: TRBJ2-3; abundance: NA; v_gene: TRBV2
CDR3aa: CSARDVGGTNQETQYF; CDR3nt: TGCAGTGCTAGAGATGTTGGCGGTACAAACCAAGAGACCCAGTACTTC; d_gene: NA; j_gene: TRBJ2-5; abundance: few; v_gene: TRBV20-1
CDR3aa: CATSRDSHPGEQYF; CDR3nt: TGTGCCACCTCAAGGGACTCCCATCCTGGGGAGCAGTACTTC; d_gene: NA; j_gene: TRBJ2-7; abundance: NA; v_gene: TRBV12-3/TRBV12-4
CDR3aa: CASSLNWNEQFF; CDR3nt: TGTGCCAGCAGCTTAAACTGGAATGAGCAGTTCTTC; d_gene: NA; j_gene: TRBJ2-1; abundance: NA; v_gene: TRBV7-9
CDR3aa: CASSPLGGGGEQYF; CDR3nt: TGTGCCAGCAGCCCGTTAGGAGGGGGCGGCGAGCAGTACTTC; d_gene: NA; j_gene: TRBJ2-7; abundance: few; v_gene: TRBV5-4
CDR3aa: CASSYSGPTEAFF; CDR3nt: TGTGCCAGCAGTTACTCGGGGCCCACTGAAGCTTTCTTT; d_gene: NA; j_gene: TRBJ1-1; abundance: NA; v_gene: TRBV6-2/TRBV6-3
CDR3aa: CATIGTGTEAFF; CDR3nt: TGTGCCACCATAGGTACCGGCACTGAAGCTTTCTTT; d_gene: NA; j_gene: TRBJ1-1; abundance: NA; v_gene: TRBV27
CDR3aa: CASSTGSGYTEAFF; CDR3nt: TGTGCCAGTAGTACAGGGTCGGGGTACACTGAAGCTTTCTTT; d_gene: NA; j_gene: TRBJ1-1; abundance: once; v_gene: TRBV19
CDR3aa: CASSSVGTGNEKLFF; CDR3nt: TGTGCCAGCAGCTCGGTCGGGACAGGGAATGAAAAACTGTTTTTT; d_gene: TRBD1; j_gene: TRBJ1-4; abundance: many; v_gene: TRBV7-9
CDR3aa: CASNERSSGNTIYF; CDR3nt: TGTGCCAGTAATGAACGGTCCTCTGGAAACACCATATATTTT; d_gene: NA; j_gene: TRBJ1-3; abundance: NA; v_gene: TRBV9
CDR3aa: CASSPTGWPPYEQYF; CDR3nt: TGTGCCAGCAGCCCTACAGGGTGGCCCCCCTACGAGCAGTACTTC; d_gene: NA; j_gene: TRBJ2-7; abundance: few; v_gene: TRBV28
CDR3aa: CASSELAGGPPYEQYF; CDR3nt: TGTGCCAGCAGTGAACTAGCGGGAGGCCCTCCCTACGAGCAGTACTTC; d_gene: TRBD2; j_gene: TRBJ2-7; abundance: few; v_gene: TRBV28
CDR3aa: CASRARRAGNEQFF; CDR3nt: TGTGCCAGCCGGGCAAGGAGGGCCGGGAATGAGCAGTTCTTC; d_gene: NA; j_gene: TRBJ2-1; abundance: NA; v_gene: TRBV28
CDR3aa: CASRDRGGDTGELFF; CDR3nt: TGTGCCAGCAGGGACAGGGGAGGAGACACCGGGGAGCTGTTTTTT; d_gene: TRBD1; j_gene: TRBJ2-2; abundance: NA; v_gene: TRBV28
CDR3aa: CASSQDRGWNEQYF; CDR3nt: TGCGCCAGCAGCCAAGATAGGGGATGGAACGAGCAGTACTTC; d_gene: NA; j_gene: TRBJ2-7; abundance: NA; v_gene: TRBV4-3
CDR3aa: CASSTVAGETGELFF; CDR3nt: TGTGCCAGTAGTACAGTAGCGGGAGAGACCGGGGAGCTGTTTTTT; d_gene: TRBD2; j_gene: TRBJ2-2; abundance: NA; v_gene: TRBV19
CDR3aa: CASSDSRQGHYGYTF; CDR3nt: TGTGCCAGCAGCGACTCACGACAGGGCCATTATGGCTACACCTTC; d_gene: TRBD1; j_gene: TRBJ1-2; abundance: few; v_gene: TRBV7-9
CDR3aa: CSASWLAGDEQYF; CDR3nt: TGCAGTGCTAGTTGGCTAGCGGGGGACGAGCAGTACTTC; d_gene: TRBD2; j_gene: TRBJ2-7; abundance: NA; v_gene: TRBV20-1
CDR3aa: CSAREGTGHTEAFF; CDR3nt: TGCAGTGCTAGAGAGGGGACAGGACACACTGAAGCTTTCTTT; d_gene: TRBD1; j_gene: TRBJ1-1; abundance: NA; v_gene: TRBV20-1
CDR3aa: CASSPRDRDNEQFF; CDR3nt: TGTGCCAGCTCACCGCGGGACAGAGACAATGAGCAGTTCTTC; d_gene: NA; j_gene: TRBJ2-1; abundance: many; v_gene: TRBV18
CDR3aa: CASSLADLPNSPLHF; CDR3nt: TGTGCCAGCAGCTTGGCCGATCTCCCGAATTCACCCCTCCACTTT; d_gene: NA; j_gene: TRBJ1-6; abundance: few; v_gene: TRBV5-5
CDR3aa: CASSTGHYSYEQYF; CDR3nt: TGTGCCAGCAGCACGGGACACTACTCCTACGAGCAGTACTTC; d_gene: NA; j_gene: TRBJ2-7; abundance: medium-sized; v_gene: TRBV7-6
CDR3aa: CASSARGEGNEQFF; CDR3nt: TGTGCCAGCAGTGCCCGGGGAGAGGGAAATGAGCAGTTCTTC; d_gene: NA; j_gene: TRBJ2-1; abundance: many; v_gene: TRBV28
CDR3aa: CASSPGGGTQYF; CDR3nt: TGTGCCAGCAGCCCCGGCGGGGGCACCCAGTACTTC; d_gene: NA; j_gene: TRBJ2-5; abundance: few; v_gene: TRBV9
CDR3aa: CASRRQGEAYNEQFF; CDR3nt: TGCGCCAGCAGACGTCAGGGAGAAGCCTACAATGAGCAGTTCTTC; d_gene: NA; j_gene: TRBJ2-1; abundance: NA; v_gene: TRBV5-1
CDR3aa: CASRKRTVYEQYF; CDR3nt: TGTGCCAGCCGAAAGAGGACAGTTTACGAGCAGTACTTC; d_gene: NA; j_gene: TRBJ2-7; abundance: NA; v_gene: TRBV2
CDR3aa: CSQGIGLRTDTQYF; CDR3nt: TGCAGCCAGGGGATAGGATTAAGGACAGATACGCAGTATTTT; d_gene: NA; j_gene: TRBJ2-3; abundance: few; v_gene: TRBV20-1
CDR3aa: CASSPAAGRAYEQYF; CDR3nt: TGTGCCAGCAGCCCAGCGGCGGGTAGGGCCTACGAGCAGTACTTC; d_gene: NA; j_gene: TRBJ2-7; abundance: NA; v_gene: TRBV7-2
CDR3aa: CASTTVGSNTDTQYF; CDR3nt: TGTGCCAGCACCACGGTCGGATCGAACACAGATACGCAGTATTTT; d_gene: NA; j_gene: TRBJ2-3; abundance: many; v_gene: TRBV6-2/TRBV6-3
CDR3aa: CASSLEISYEQYF; CDR3nt: TGTGCCAGCAGCTTAGAAATCTCCTACGAGCAGTACTTC; d_gene: NA; j_gene: TRBJ2-7; abundance: few; v_gene: TRBV7-2
CDR3aa: CASSLTYGVSYNEQFF; CDR3nt: TGTGCCAGCAGCTTAACGTACGGGGTCTCCTACAATGAGCAGTTCTTC; d_gene: NA; j_gene: TRBJ2-1; abundance: NA; v_gene: TRBV7-9
CDR3aa: CASRQQGSTDTQYF; CDR3nt: TGTGCCAGCAGGCAACAAGGGTCCACAGATACGCAGTATTTT; d_gene: NA; j_gene: TRBJ2-3; abundance: NA; v_gene: TRBV7-9
CDR3aa: CASSAAPGGSPLLF; CDR3nt: TGTGCCAGCAGCGCCGCTCCCGGGGGGTCACCCCTCCTCTTT; d_gene: NA; j_gene: TRBJ1-6; abundance: NA; v_gene: TRBV6-4
CDR3aa: CASSVVAASYNEQFF; CDR3nt: TGTGCCAGCAGCGTAGTCGCAGCCTCCTACAATGAGCAGTTCTTC; d_gene: NA; j_gene: TRBJ2-1; abundance: many; v_gene: TRBV9
CDR3aa: CSASYGSYEQYF; CDR3nt: TGCAGTGCTAGTTACGGCTCCTACGAGCAGTACTTC; d_gene: NA; j_gene: TRBJ2-7; abundance: few; v_gene: TRBV20-1
CDR3aa: CASSEVGPQETQYF; CDR3nt: TGTGCCAGCAGTGAAGTGGGACCACAAGAGACCCAGTACTTC; d_gene: NA; j_gene: TRBJ2-5; abundance: few; v_gene: TRBV2
CDR3aa: CASRGAGPLTGGYTF; CDR3nt: TGTGCCAGCAGGGGGGCGGGACCGCTAACTGGTGGCTACACCTTC; d_gene: NA; j_gene: TRBJ1-2; abundance: few; v_gene: TRBV28